The subject of this entry is one T cell receptor (beta chain). Extracted RNA was reverse transcribed, and the resulting cDNA served as sequencing template. TCRdb's table, derived via immunoSEQ multiplex PCR, lists solely in-frame clones and lacks some. Of about 99,000 clones in the sample, approximately 58% were seen once. Trimming left V 0 bases short and J 7 bases short, with 14 bases between. CDR1 SGHRS and CDR2 YFSETQ come from the germline V gene. The CDR3 sequence is 16 residues long. These data are taken from a study of CD8+ T cells in alopecia areata. V usage is TRBV5-1 and J usage is TRBJ1-6; tentative D call: TRBD1 (6 bases). Material for sequencing was CD4+ T cells sorted from blood. This clonotype originated in a human donor in good health. The CDR3 is CASSLDGQGMNSPLHF. CDR3 sequence (DNA): TGCGCCAGCAGCTTGGATGGCCAGGGGATGAATTCACCCCTCCACTTT.